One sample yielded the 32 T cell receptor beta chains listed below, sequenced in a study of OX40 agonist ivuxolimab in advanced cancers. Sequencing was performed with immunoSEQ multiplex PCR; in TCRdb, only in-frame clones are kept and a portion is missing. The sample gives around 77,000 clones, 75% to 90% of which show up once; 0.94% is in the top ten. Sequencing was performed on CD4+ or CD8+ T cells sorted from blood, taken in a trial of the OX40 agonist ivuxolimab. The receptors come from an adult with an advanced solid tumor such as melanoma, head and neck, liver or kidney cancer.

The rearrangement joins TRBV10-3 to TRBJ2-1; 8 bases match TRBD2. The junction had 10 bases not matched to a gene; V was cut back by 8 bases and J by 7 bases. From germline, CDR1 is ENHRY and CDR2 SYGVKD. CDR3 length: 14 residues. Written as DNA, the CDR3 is TGTGCCATCGCGGGGGGAGGGCCGCGGAATGAGCAGTTCTTC. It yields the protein CAIAGGGPRNEQFF.

CDR3: CASSRTSGSQETQYF. CDR3 bases: TGTGCCAGCAGTAGGACTAGCGGGAGCCAAGAGACCCAGTACTTC. The J gene is TRBJ2-5, the V gene TRBV2; 13 nucleotides align to TRBD2. CDR3 length: 15 amino acids. From germline, CDR1 is SNHLY and CDR2 FYNNEI. The junction had 1 base not matched to a gene; V was cut back by 5 bases and J by 1 base.

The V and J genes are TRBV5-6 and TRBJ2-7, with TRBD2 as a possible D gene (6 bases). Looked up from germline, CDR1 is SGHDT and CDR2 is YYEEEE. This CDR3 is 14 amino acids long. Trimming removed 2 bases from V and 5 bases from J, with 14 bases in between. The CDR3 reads CASSFVSGFDEQYF. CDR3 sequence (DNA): TGTGCCAGCAGCTTTGTTAGCGGCTTCGACGAGCAGTACTTC.

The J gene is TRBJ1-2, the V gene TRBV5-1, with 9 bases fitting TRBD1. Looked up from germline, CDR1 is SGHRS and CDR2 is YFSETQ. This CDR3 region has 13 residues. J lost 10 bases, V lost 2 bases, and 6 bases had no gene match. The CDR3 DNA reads TGCGCCAGCAGCTTAGACAGGGGGTTGGACTACACCTTC. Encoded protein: CASSLDRGLDYTF.

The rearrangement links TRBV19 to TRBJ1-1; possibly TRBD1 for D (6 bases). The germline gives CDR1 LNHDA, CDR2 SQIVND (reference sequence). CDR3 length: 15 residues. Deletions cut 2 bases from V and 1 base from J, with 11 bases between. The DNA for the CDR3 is TGTGCCAGTAGTATAACTCCGACAGGGAACACTGAAGCTTTCTTT. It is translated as CASSITPTGNTEAFF.

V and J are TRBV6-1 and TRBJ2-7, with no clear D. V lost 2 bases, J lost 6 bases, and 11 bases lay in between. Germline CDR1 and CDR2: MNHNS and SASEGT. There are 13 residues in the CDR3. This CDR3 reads CASSESPAFEQYF. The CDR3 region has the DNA TGTGCCAGCAGTGAAAGTCCAGCTTTCGAGCAGTACTTC.

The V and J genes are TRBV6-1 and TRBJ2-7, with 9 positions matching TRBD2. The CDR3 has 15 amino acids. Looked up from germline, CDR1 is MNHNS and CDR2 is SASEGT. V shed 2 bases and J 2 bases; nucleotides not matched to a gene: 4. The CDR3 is CASSEPGLAPYEQYF. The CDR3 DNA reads TGTGCCAGCAGTGAACCGGGACTAGCCCCCTACGAGCAGTACTTC.

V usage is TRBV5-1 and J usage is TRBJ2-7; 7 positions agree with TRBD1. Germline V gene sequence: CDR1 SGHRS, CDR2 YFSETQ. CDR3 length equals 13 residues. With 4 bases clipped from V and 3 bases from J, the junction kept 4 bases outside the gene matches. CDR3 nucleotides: TGCGCCAGCAGCGGGGACAGCTACTACGAGCAGTACTTC. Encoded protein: CASSGDSYYEQYF.

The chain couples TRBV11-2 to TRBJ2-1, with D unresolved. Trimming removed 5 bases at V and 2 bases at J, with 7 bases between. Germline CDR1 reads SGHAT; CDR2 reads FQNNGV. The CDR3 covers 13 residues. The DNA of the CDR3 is TGTGCCAGCAGCACAACAACCTACAATGAGCAGTTCTTC. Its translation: CASSTTTYNEQFF.

The CDR3 spells CASSFQGNEKLFF. CDR3 sequence (DNA): TGTGCCAGCAGCTTCCAAGGGAATGAAAAACTGTTTTTT. The rearrangement links TRBV11-2 to TRBJ1-4; D is unclear. CDR3 size: 13 residues. Per germline, CDR1 SGHAT and CDR2 FQNNGV. V lost 3 bases and J lost 5, with 7 bases in between.

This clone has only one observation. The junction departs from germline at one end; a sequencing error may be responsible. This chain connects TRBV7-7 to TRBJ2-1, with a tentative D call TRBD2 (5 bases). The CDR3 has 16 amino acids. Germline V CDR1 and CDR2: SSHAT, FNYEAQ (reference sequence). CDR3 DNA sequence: TGTGCTAGCAGCTCAGGAGGTGTTATGGGTTACGGTGAGCAGTTCTTC. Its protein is CASSSGGVMGYGEQFF.

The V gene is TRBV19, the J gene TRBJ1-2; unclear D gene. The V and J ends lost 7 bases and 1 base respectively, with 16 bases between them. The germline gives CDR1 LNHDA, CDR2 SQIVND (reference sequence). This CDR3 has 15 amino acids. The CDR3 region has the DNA TGTGCCAGTACCGCGGACTCTGCCTTTAACTATGGCTACACCTTC. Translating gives CASTADSAFNYGYTF.

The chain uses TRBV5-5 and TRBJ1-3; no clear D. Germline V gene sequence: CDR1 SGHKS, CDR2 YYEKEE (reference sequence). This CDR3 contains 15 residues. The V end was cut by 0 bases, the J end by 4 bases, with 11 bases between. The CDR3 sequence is CASSLDFGVGNTIYF. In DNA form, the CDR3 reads TGTGCCAGCAGCTTGGACTTTGGGGTCGGAAACACCATATATTTT.

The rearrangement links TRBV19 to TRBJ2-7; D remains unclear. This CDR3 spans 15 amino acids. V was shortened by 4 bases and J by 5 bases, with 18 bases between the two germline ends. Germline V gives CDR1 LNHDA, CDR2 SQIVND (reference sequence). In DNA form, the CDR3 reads TGTGCCAGTAGTAACGGATTGGCTAGTCAAGACGAGCAGTACTTC. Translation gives CASSNGLASQDEQYF. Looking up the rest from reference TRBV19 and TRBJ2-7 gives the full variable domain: DGGITQSPKYLFRKEGQNVTLSCEQNLNHDAMYWYRQDPGQGLRLIYYSQIVNDFQKGDIAEGYSVSREKKESFPLTVTSAQKNPTAFYLCASSNGLASQDEQYFGPGTRLTVT.

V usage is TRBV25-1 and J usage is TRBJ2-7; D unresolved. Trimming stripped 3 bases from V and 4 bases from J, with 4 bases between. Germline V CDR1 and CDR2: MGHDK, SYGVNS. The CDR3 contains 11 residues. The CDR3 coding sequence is TGTGCCAGCAGTGACGCTTACGAGCAGTACTTC. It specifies CASSDAYEQYF.

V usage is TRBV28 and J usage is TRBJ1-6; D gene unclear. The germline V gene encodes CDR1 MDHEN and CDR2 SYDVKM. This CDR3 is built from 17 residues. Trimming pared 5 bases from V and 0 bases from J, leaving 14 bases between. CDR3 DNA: TGTGCCAGCAGTCTGGGCCTAGTGGGCTCCTATAATTCACCCCTCCACTTT. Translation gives CASSLGLVGSYNSPLHF.

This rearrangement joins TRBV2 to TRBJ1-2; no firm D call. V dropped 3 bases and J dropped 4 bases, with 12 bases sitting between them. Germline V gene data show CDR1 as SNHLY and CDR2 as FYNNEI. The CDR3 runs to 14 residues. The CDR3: CASSEITPPYGYTF. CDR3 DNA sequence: TGTGCCAGCAGTGAGATCACACCCCCCTATGGCTACACCTTC.

The CDR3 loop reads CASSAGGGKLKSTGELFF. The CDR3 DNA reads as TGTGCCAGCAGCGCCGGAGGAGGAAAGTTGAAAAGCACCGGGGAGCTGTTTTTT. This sequence joins TRBV5-4 and TRBJ2-2; D might be TRBD2 (5 bases). Germline assignment: CDR1 SGHNT and CDR2 YYREEE (reference sequence). Trimming took off 4 bases at V and 4 bases at J, with 23 bases between the two ends. There are 18 residues in the CDR3.

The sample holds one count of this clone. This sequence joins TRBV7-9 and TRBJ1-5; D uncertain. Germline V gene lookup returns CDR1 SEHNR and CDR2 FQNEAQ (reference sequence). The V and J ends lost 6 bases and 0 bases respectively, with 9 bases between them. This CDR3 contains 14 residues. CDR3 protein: CASSSQDSNQPQHF. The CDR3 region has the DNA TGTGCCAGCAGTTCTCAGGATAGCAATCAGCCCCAGCATTTT.

CDR3 sequence (DNA): TGTGCCAGCAGCCCAGCCCAGGCGAACACCGGGGAGCTGTTTTTT. Protein: CASSPAQANTGELFF. The genes are TRBV11-2 and TRBJ2-2; D not certain. The germline V gene encodes CDR1 SGHAT and CDR2 FQNNGV. There are 15 residues in the CDR3. The V gene lost 5 bases and the J gene lost 0 bases, with 10 bases spanning the gap.

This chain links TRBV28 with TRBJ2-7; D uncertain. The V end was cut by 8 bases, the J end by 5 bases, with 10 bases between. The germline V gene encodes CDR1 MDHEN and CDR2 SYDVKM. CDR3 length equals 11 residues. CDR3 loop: CASQSSHEQYF. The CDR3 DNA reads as TGTGCCAGCCAATCCTCTCACGAGCAGTACTTC.

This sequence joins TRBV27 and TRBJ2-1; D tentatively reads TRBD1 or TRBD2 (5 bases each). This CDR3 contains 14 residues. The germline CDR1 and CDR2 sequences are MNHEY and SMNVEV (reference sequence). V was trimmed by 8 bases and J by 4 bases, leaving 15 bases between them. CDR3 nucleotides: TGTGCCAGCGCCCGGGGCCCCGATTACAATGAGCAGTTCTTC. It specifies CASARGPDYNEQFF.

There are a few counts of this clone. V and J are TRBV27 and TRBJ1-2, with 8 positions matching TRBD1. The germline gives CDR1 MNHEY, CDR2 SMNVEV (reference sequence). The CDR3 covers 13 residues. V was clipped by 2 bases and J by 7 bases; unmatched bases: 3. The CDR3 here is CASSLGQGGGYTF. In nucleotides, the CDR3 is TGTGCCAGCAGTTTAGGACAGGGAGGTGGCTACACCTTC.

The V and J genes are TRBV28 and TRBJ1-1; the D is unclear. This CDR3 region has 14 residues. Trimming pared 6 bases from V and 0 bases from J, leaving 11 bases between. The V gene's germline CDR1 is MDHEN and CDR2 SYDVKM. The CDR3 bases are TGTGCCAGCAGCATGACACAAGTGAACACTGAAGCTTTCTTT. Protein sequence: CASSMTQVNTEAFF.

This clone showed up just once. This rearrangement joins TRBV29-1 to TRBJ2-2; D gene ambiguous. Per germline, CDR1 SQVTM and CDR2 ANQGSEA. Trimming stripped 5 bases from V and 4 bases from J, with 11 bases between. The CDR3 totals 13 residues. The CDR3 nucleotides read TGCAGCGTTAGAAAGCCGGGCACCGGGGAGCTGTTTTTT. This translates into CSVRKPGTGELFF.

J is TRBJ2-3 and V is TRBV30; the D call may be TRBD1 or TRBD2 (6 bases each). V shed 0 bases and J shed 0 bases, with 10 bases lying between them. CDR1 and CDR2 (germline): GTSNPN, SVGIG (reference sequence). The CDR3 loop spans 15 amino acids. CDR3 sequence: CAWSVEGGSTDTQYF. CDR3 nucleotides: TGTGCCTGGAGTGTAGAGGGGGGCAGCACAGATACGCAGTATTTT.

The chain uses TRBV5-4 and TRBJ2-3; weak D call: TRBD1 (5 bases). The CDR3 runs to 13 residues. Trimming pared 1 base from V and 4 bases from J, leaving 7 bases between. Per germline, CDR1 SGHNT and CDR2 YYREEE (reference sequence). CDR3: CASSLKGSDTQYF. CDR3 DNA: TGTGCCAGCAGCTTGAAGGGGTCAGATACGCAGTATTTT.

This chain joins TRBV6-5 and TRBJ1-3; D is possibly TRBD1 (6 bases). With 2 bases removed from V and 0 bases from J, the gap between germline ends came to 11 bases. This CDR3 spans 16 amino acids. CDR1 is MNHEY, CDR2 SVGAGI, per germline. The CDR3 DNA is TGTGCCAGCAGTTACCTACAGGGCTCCTCTGGAAACACCATATATTTT. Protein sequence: CASSYLQGSSGNTIYF.

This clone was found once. CDR3 nucleotides: TGTGCCACCAGCAGAGAAGTCGGGTACGAGCAGTACTTC. Translating gives CATSREVGYEQYF. This sequence joins TRBV15 and TRBJ2-7; D is ambiguous. The CDR3 is 13 residues long. Germline V gene data show CDR1 as LNHNV and CDR2 as YYDKDF (reference sequence). V dropped 0 bases and J dropped 4 bases, with 7 bases sitting between them.

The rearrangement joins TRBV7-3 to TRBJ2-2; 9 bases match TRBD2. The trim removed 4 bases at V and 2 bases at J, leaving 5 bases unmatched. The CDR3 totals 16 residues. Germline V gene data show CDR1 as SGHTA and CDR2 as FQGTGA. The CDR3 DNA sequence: TGTGCCAGCAGCTCCTATAGCGGGAGTAACACCGGGGAGCTGTTTTTT. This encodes CASSSYSGSNTGELFF. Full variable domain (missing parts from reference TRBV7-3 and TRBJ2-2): GAGVSQTPSNKVTEKGKYVELRCDPISGHTALYWYRQSLGQGPEFLIYFQGTGAADDSGLPNDRFFAVRPEGSVSTLKIQRTERGDSAVYLCASSSYSGSNTGELFFGEGSRLTVL.

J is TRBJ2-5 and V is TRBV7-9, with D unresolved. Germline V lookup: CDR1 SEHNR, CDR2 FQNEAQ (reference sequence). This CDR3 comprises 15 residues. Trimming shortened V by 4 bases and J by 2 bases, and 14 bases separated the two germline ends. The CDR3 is CASSSRRTRQETQYF. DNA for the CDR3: TGTGCCAGCAGCTCTAGACGGACCCGGCAAGAGACCCAGTACTTC.

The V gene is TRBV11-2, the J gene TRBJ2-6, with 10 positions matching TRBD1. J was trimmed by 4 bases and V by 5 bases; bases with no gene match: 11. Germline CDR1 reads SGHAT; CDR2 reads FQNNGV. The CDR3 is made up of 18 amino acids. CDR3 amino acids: CASSTPAGTGVGANVLTF. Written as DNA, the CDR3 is TGTGCCAGCAGCACGCCCGCCGGGACAGGGGTAGGGGCCAACGTCCTGACTTTC.